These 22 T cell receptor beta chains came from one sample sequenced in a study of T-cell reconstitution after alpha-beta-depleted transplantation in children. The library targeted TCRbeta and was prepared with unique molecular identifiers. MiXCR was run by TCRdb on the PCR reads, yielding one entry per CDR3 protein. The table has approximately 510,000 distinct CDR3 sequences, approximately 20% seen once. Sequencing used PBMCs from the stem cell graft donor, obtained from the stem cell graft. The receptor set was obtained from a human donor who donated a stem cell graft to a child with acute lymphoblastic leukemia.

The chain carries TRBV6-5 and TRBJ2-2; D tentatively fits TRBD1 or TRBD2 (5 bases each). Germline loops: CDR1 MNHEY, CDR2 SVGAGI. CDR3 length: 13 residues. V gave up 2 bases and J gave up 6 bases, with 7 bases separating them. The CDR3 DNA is TGTGCCAGCAGTTACAGGGACCCCGGGGAGCTGTTTTTT. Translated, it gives CASSYRDPGELFF.

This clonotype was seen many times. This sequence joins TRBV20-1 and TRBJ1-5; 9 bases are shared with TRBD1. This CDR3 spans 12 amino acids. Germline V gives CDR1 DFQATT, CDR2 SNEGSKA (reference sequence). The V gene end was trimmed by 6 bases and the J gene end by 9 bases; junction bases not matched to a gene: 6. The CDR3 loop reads CSAPGQGAPQHF. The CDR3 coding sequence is TGCAGTGCCCCGGGACAGGGTGCGCCCCAGCATTTT.

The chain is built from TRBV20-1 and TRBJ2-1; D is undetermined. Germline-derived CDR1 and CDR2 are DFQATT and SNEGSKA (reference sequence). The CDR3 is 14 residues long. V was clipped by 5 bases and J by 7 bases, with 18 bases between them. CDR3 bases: TGCAGTGCTGCCAGGTCGGCTGACTTGAATGAGCAGTTCTTC. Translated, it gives CSAARSADLNEQFF.

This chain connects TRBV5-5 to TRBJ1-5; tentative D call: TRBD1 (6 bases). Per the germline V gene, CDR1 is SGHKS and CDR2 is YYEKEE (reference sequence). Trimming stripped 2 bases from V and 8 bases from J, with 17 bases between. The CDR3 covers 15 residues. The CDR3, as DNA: TGTGCCAGCAGCTTCCACCCGGGGGGCGGAGAGCCCCAGCATTTT. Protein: CASSFHPGGGEPQHF.

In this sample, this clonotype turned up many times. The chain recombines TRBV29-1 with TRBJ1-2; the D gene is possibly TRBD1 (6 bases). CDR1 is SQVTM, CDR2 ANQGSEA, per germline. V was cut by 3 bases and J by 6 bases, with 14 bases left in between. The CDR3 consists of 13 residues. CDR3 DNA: TGCAGCGTTGATACGTCGGGGGCTCATGGCTACACCTTC. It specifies CSVDTSGAHGYTF.

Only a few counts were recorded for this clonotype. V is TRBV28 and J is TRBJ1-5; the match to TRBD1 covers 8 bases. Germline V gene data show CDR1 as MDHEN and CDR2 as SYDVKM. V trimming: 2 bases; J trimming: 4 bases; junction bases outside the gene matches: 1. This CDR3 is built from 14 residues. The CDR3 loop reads CASSLQGANQPQHF. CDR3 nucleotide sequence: TGTGCCAGCAGTTTACAGGGGGCGAATCAGCCCCAGCATTTT. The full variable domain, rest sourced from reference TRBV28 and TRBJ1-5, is DVKVTQSSRYLVKRTGEKVFLECVQDMDHENMFWYRQDPGLGLRLIYFSYDVKMKEKGDIPEGYSVSREKKERFSLILESASTNQTSMYLCASSLQGANQPQHFGDGTRLSIL.

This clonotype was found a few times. The CDR3 sequence: CSVFQGAGYGYTF. As DNA, the CDR3 is TGCAGCGTATTTCAGGGGGCGGGGTATGGCTACACCTTC. V usage is TRBV20-1 and J usage is TRBJ1-2, with TRBD1 identical over 8 bases. CDR3 size: 13 residues. The germline V gene encodes CDR1 DFQATT and CDR2 SNEGSKA (reference sequence).

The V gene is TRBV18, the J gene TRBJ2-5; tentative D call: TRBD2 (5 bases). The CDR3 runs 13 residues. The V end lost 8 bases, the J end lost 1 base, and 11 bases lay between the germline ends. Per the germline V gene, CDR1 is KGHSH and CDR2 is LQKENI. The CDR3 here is CASSPGIQETQYF. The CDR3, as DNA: TGTGCCAGCAGCCCGGGAATCCAAGAGACCCAGTACTTC.

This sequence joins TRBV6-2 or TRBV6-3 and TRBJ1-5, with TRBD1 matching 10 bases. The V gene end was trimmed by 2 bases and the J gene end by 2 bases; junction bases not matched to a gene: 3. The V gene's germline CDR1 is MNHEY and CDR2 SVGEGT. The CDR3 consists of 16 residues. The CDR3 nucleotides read TGTGCCAGCAGTTACACGACAGGGGGCGGCAATCAGCCCCAGCATTTT. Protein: CASSYTTGGGNQPQHF.

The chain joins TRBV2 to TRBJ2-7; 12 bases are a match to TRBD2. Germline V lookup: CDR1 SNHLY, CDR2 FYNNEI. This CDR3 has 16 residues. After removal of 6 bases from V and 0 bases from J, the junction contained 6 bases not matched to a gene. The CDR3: CASRDGLAGSSYEQYF. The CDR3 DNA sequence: TGTGCCAGCAGGGATGGACTAGCGGGATCCTCCTACGAGCAGTACTTC.

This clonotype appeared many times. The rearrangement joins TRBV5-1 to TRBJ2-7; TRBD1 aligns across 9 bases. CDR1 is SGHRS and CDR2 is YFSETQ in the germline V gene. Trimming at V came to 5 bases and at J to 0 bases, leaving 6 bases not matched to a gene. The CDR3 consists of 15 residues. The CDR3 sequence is CASRWDRASSYEQYF. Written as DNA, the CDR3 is TGCGCCAGCAGATGGGACAGGGCGAGCTCCTACGAGCAGTACTTC. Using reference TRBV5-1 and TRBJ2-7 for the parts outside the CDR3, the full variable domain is KAGVTQTPRYLIKTRGQQVTLSCSPISGHRSVSWYQQTPGQGLQFLFEYFSETQRNKGNFPGRFSGRQFSNSRSEMNVSTLELGDSALYLCASRWDRASSYEQYFGPGTRLTVT.

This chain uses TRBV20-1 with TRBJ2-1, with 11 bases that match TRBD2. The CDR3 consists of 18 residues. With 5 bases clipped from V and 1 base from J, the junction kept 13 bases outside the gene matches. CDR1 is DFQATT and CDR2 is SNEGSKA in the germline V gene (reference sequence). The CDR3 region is CSAPTNILAGVSYNEQFF. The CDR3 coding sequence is TGCAGTGCTCCGACAAACATACTAGCGGGAGTGTCCTACAATGAGCAGTTCTTC.

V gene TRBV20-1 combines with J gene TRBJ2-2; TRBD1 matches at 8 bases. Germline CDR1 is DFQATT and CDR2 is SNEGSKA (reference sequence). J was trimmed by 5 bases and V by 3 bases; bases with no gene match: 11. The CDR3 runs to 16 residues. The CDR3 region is CSARGPGQAVTGELFF. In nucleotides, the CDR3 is TGCAGTGCTAGGGGTCCGGGACAGGCGGTTACCGGGGAGCTGTTTTTT.

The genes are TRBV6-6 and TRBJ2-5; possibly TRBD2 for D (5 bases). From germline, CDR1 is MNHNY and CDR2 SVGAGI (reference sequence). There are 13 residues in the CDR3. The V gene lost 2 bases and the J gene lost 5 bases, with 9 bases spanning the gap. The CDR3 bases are TGTGCCAGCAGTTACCCCGAGGGCGAGACCCAGTACTTC. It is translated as CASSYPEGETQYF.

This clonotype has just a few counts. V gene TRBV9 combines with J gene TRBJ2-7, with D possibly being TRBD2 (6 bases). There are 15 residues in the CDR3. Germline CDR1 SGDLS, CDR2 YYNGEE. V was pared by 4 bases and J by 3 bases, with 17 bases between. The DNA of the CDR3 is TGTGCCAGCAGCCGCGGGGAACCTTACTACTACGAGCAGTACTTC. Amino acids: CASSRGEPYYYEQYF.

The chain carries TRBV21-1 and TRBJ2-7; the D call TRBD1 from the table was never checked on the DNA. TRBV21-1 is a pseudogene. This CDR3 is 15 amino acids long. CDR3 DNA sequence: TGTGCCAGCAGCGACCGGGAACAGGTCTCCTACGAGCAGTACTTC. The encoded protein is CASSDREQVSYEQYF.

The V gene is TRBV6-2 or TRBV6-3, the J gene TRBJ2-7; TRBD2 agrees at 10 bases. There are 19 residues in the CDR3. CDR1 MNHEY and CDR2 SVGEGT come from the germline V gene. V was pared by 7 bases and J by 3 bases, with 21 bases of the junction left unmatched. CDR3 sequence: CASTPLPGLATRYHYEQYF. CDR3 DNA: TGTGCCAGCACTCCTTTACCGGGACTAGCGACACGTTACCACTACGAGCAGTACTTC.

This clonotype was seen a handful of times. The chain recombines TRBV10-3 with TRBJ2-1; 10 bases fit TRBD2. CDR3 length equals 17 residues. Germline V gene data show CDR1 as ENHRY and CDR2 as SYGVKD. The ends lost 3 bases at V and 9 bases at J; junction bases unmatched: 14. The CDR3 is CAISDFPQREGPREQFF. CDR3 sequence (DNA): TGTGCCATCAGTGACTTCCCCCAGCGGGAGGGCCCTCGTGAGCAGTTCTTC.

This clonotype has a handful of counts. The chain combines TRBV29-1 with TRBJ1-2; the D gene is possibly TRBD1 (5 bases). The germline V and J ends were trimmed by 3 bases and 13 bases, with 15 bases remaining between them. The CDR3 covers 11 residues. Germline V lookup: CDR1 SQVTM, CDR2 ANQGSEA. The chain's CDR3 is CSVDGGGALTF. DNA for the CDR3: TGCAGCGTTGATGGTGGGGGAGCGCTCACCTTC.

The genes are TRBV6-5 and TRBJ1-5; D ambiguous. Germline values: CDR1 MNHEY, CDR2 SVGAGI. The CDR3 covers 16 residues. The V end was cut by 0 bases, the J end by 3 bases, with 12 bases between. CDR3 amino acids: CASSYSGQANNQPQHF. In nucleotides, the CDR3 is TGTGCCAGCAGTTACTCTGGGCAGGCTAACAATCAGCCCCAGCATTTT.

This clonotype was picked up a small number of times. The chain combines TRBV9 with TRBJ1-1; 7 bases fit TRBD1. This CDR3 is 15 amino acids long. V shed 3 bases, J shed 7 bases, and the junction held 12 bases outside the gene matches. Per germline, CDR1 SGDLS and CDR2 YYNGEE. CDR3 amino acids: CASSEGWRGHNEAFF. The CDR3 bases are TGTGCCAGCAGCGAAGGTTGGAGGGGGCACAATGAAGCTTTCTTT.

The CDR3 loop reads CASSSAGGLISNQPQHF. In DNA form, the CDR3 reads TGTGCCAGCAGTTCCGCCGGGGGGCTGATTAGCAATCAGCCCCAGCATTTT. This rearrangement joins TRBV12-3 or TRBV12-4 to TRBJ1-5; the D gene is possibly TRBD1 (6 bases). Trimming stripped 4 bases from V and 0 bases from J, with 16 bases between. The CDR3 runs to 17 residues.